Reported below is one TCR beta chain. Its specificity is not known. Diagnoses rested on clinical symptoms, serum thyroxine and TRAb, thyroid ultrasound and orbital computed tomography. In germline, CDR1 is MDHEN, CDR2 SYDVKM. V was clipped by 2 bases and J by 0 bases, with 8 bases between them. CDR3 length: 16 residues. The sample belongs to a study of T cells in Graves' hyperthyroidism and ophthalmopathy. TCR beta CDR3 regions were amplified from RNA. The TCR CDR3 was amplified in a first-round RT-PCR using the HTBI primer set. TCRdb re-called the multiplex PCR reads with MiXCR, one entry per CDR3 protein. The table has some 770,000 distinct CDR3 sequences, 16% seen once. The study, taken as a whole, reports: The model identified upcoming ophthalmopathy a median roughly 6 months ahead of onset.

Sequenced: blood. This chain joins TRBV28 and TRBJ1-6; D is uncertain. The TCR comes from a man aged 18 to 30 with Graves' hyperthyroidism. CDR3 sequence reads: CASSLPRSSYNSPLHF. The CDR3 coding sequence is TGTGCCAGCAGTTTACCCAGGAGCTCCTATAATTCACCCCTCCACTTT.